The 2 T cell receptor beta chains in this list originate from one sample, sequenced in a study of technical replicates of blood from a few donors. Profiling relied on immunoSEQ multiplex PCR, and the TCRdb table lists in-frame clones only, not all of them. In the table there are about 100,000 clones, 90% to 95% of which are singletons. Sample: T cells isolated from PBMCs. The receptors were sampled from a human donor in good health.

The sample holds a few counts of this clone. The chain uses TRBV28 and TRBJ1-2, with D uncertain. This CDR3 contains 13 residues. Per the germline V gene, CDR1 is MDHEN and CDR2 is SYDVKM. Deletions cut 4 bases from V and 3 bases from J, with 9 bases between. CDR3 DNA: TGTGCCAGCAGTTCTAACTGGTACTATGGCTACACCTTC. This codes for CASSSNWYYGYTF.

On this clone itself: The sample carries other DNA sequences with the same CDR3. The chain recombines TRBV11-1 with TRBJ2-1; 7 nucleotides line up with TRBD2. The V and J ends lost 0 bases and 7 bases, in that order; junction bases with no gene match: 0. The CDR3 is made up of 13 amino acids. Germline loops: CDR1 SGHAT, CDR2 FQDESV (reference sequence). CDR3 region: CASSLAGGNEQFF. DNA for the CDR3: TGTGCCAGCAGCTTAGCGGGGGGGAATGAGCAGTTCTTC.